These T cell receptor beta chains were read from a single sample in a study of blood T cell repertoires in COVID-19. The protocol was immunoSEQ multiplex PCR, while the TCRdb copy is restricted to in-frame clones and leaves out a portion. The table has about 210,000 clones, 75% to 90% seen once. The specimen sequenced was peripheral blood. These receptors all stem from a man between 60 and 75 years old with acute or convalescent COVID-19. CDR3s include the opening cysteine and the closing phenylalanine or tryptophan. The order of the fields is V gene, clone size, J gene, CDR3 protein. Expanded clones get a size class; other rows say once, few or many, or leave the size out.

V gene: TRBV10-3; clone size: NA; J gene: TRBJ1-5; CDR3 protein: CAIRGTDSNQPQHF
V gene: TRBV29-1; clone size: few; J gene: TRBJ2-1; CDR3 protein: CSVEGAGGIYEQFF
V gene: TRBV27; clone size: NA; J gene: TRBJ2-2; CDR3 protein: CASSPGLAAGELFF
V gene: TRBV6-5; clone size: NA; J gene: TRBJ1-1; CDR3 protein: CASRRVNTEAFF
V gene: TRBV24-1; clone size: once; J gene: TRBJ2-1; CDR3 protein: CATSGSRLFF
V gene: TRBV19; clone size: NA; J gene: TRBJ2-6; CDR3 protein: CASRNRGPSGANVLTF
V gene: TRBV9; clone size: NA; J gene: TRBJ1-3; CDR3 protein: CASSPRQGETGNTIYF
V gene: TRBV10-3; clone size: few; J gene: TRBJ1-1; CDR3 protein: CAISPTGNTEAFF
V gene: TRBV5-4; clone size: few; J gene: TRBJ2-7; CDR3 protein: CASRGWTSGGYEQYF
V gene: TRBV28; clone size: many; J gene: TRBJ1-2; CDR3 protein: CASSLPRQGTESYQYGYTF
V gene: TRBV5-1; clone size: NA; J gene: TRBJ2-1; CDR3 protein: CASTPRVGATWNEQFF
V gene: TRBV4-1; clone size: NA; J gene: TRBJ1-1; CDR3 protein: CASSQADLMNTEAFF
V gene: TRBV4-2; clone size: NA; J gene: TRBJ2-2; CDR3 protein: CASSQDTVRGSRNTGELFF
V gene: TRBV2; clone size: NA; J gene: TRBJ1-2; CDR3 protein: CASSEQVNYGYTF
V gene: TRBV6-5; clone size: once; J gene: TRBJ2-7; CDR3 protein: CASRTSGRMYEQYF
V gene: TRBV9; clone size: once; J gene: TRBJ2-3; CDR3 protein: CASSVAQDTQYF
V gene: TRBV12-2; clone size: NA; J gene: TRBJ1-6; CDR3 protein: CASRLGGKSRGQPSSYNSPLHF
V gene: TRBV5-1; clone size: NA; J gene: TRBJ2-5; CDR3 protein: CASSLAVGQQETQYF